The T cell receptor (beta chain) described here comes from a study of shared clonotypes between healthy human individuals (dated by TCRdb to 2018 to 2021). Notes on the research overall: A few men and a couple of women, aged 18 to 49 years, made up the cohort. For each donor, CD4 naive and CD4 memory were each given three plates, CD8 naive was given two plates, and CD8 memory was given one plate. To estimate repertoire size and how much clonotype sharing occurs between individuals, the study deeply sequenced the blood TCR repertoires of about five healthy adults. To increase sequencing depth and limit assay-specific biases, TCR repertoire library preparation and sequencing were carried out by different laboratories using diverse techniques. Leukapheresis yielded between about 0.94 and 8.9 billion PBMCs per donor. Results the study describes overall, beyond this receptor: Rarefaction of sorted-subset datasets indicated incomplete sequencing despite the large sequencing depth. Higher generation probabilities were observed for clonotypes shared by all four sorted-subset donors than for non-shared clonotypes. Pairwise subsampling led to the expectation that sequencing depth would affect the degree of clonotype sharing among donors. Sampling was restricted to blood, and TCR repertoires in tissue are likely to differ from TCR repertoires in blood. About 5% of naive CD4, around 4% of naive CD8, roughly 2.4% of memory CD4, and 0.4% of memory CD8 clonotypes were shared across several donors. Larger estimated clonotype richness was generally found for naive subsets than for memory subsets. The genetic and exposure-history diversity represented was limited by the small number of donors.

Using the deep immunoSEQ assay, TCR CDR3 regions were amplified from genomic DNA by multiplex PCR. Extracted genomic DNA from each cell subset was distributed evenly across all wells of several immunoSEQ 96-well plates, and each plate was treated as a replicate. For sorted subsets, each replicate PCR was loaded with 150 to 250 ng genomic DNA, equivalent to approximately 33,000 T cell genomes. The purified libraries were quantified using a Qubit 3.0 fluorometer, sized with a Bioanalyzer 2100, and then quantified again using the KAPA Library Quantification kit. Every immunoSEQ 96-well plate was sequenced on a separate single-read 150-cycle Illumina NextSeq 550 flow cell. The paper's processing steps were these. Because only junctional sequences without quality scores were contained in the immunoSEQ output, filtering matching that applied to full-length reads could not be performed. Sequences were annotated with PyIR, a Python wrapper for IgBLAST v1.9, using IMGT germline references to assign V/J genes and CDR3. Any read was removed if the V/J assignment was weak (E-value above 1e-6), the CDR3 was missing, or the read contained stop codons, out-of-frame junctions, or ambiguous translated residues. V3J clonotypes were defined as sequences sharing the same inferred V gene, J gene, and CDR3 amino acid sequence. Percentage overlap between repertoires was calculated by dividing the number of shared unique clonotypes by the size of the smaller repertoire. Richness of each repertoire was evaluated using RTK rarefaction, the Chao1 estimator, and Recon v2.1 estimates of unobserved clonotypes. For all TCRbeta clonotypes obtained by the gDNA method from several donors, generation probabilities were computed with OLGA. Not all clones reach the TCRdb copy of this immuneACCESS table, which keeps in-frame sequences only. Checked studies attribute under half of the gap to unresolved V genes and leave the rest unexplained. The V and J calls and clone size are taken from that table; D and trimming were inferred from the DNA. Within this sample are around 560,000 clones, with 85% to 95% of them counted one time only. Over 0.095% of the sample lies in the top ten.

CDR1 and CDR2, looked up from the germline V gene (reference sequence), are MNHEY and SMNVEV. V drops 5 bases and J drops 5 bases, leaving 16 bases in between. The CDR3 holds 14 amino acids from the cysteine to the phenylalanine. Kept here is only the CDR3 DNA, which spans 42 bases and is read in frame from base 1. CD8 naive samples consisted of CD45RO-negative cells that were positively selected for CCR7, yielding a CD45RA+CCR7+ population without TemRA cells. Donors were healthy HIV-negative adults with no recently reported acute infections or vaccinations. Only Caucasian adults living in Nashville, Tennessee, USA were represented among the donors. After blood collection by leukapheresis, PBMCs were isolated using Ficoll-Histopaque density gradient centrifugation and then cryopreserved in the vapor phase of liquid nitrogen. Analytical flow cytometry was used to check the purity and quantity of every magnetically sorted T cell population. Each sorted fraction had its genomic DNA isolated and then quantified by UV absorbance on a Nanodrop 2000c.

Regarding this clone: Its cognate antigen has yet to be identified. Qualities for individual bases were not recorded, and no much larger clone is one base off.

The rearrangement combines TRBV27 with TRBJ2-7; perhaps TRBD2 is the D gene, with 5 bases matching. Material: naive CD8+ T cells sorted from blood. The cell subset or site label corresponds to: CD45RA+CCR7+. This TCR derives from a woman in her thirties in good health. This receptor carries the CDR3 CASSSGPQSDEQYF. The base sequence is TGTGCCAGCAGTAGCGGCCCTCAATCGGACGAGCAGTACTTC.